This TCR beta chain was sequenced in a study of T cell responses to AZD1222 COVID-19 vaccine. Study-wide points: Once two AZD1222 doses were given, Spike-specific TCR breadth and depth went up.

CDR3 length: 13 residues. Germline V gene sequence: CDR1 SGHTA, CDR2 FQGTGA. Trimming cost V 6 bases and J 5 bases, with 13 bases left between them. In regard to this clone: The target antigen is unknown.

Assay: immunoSEQ multiplex PCR; the TCRdb copy retains only in-frame clones and omits some. This sample has around 70,000 clones, with nearly 90% found just once. The source is an adult who received the AZD1222 COVID-19 vaccine. The chain combines TRBV7-3 with TRBJ1-1, with D hard to call. Sample: peripheral blood, taken 28 days after the second AZD1222 dose. CDR3 nucleotides: TGTGCCAGCAGTCGAGGAAGTGGGACTGAAGCTTTCTTT. Protein: CASSRGSGTEAFF.